The sequence of this T cell receptor beta chain was determined in a study of blood T cell repertoires in COVID-19. Study-level background: Material from acute and convalescent COVID-19 was sourced from the United States, Italy and Spain.

How the authors handled the data: Estimates of nucleated cell counts were drawn from the amplification of reference gene primers. The method was immunoSEQ multiplex PCR; TCRdb's version includes in-frame clones alone and lacks a portion of them. That table supplies the V and J calls and clone size; D and trimming were determined from the DNA. The table shows roughly 200,000 clones, with about 87% occurring only once. Assignment of participants to cohorts was predicated upon participant-reported clinical history. Among Cohort 3 donors, those recovered had two negative PCRs, clearance, or symptom resolution. The TCR sequence derives from a woman aged 25 to 39 who had recovered from COVID-19. The sequencing sample was made of PBMCs or T cells enriched from blood (not recorded which).

CDR3 loop: CASRGYRERRTEAFF. The CDR3 bases are TGTGCCAGCCGGGGTTACAGGGAAAGGAGGACTGAAGCTTTCTTT. The chain combines TRBV4-2 with TRBJ1-1; perhaps TRBD1 as D (6 bases). The CDR3 is 15 amino acids. V was cut by 8 bases and J by 5 bases, with 21 bases left in between. CDR1 LGHNA and CDR2 YNFKEQ come from the germline V gene.